The 10 T cell receptor beta chains below come from one sample, sequenced in a study of response to subunit inactivated influenza vaccine (dated by TCRdb to the late 2010s). Libraries came from RT-PCR. Sequenced using an Illumina HiSeq 2500. In TCRdb, the public reads were trimmed at Q25 with fastp and aligned with MiXCR, with productive beta chains retained. Under each unique CDR3 protein, matching rows form one entry showing the most common genes and DNA. Recorded for this sample are hundreds of thousands of distinct CDR3 sequences; more than 15% of them occurred a single time. The ten largest account for approximately 10% of the sample. Material: PBMCs from blood, obtained approximately 12 days after vaccination. The receptors derive from a man aged 45 to 65 who received an inactivated influenza vaccine. Donor details come from another sample of the same person, matched by shared clones.

There are a few counts of this clonotype. The chain couples TRBV9 to TRBJ2-3; D is ambiguous. The germline CDR1 and CDR2 sequences are SGDLS and YYNGEE. The V gene lost 3 bases and the J gene lost 2 bases, with 16 bases spanning the gap. The CDR3 runs to 16 residues. CDR3 in amino acids: CASSDPIAPTTDTQYF. CDR3 coding DNA: TGTGCCAGCAGCGACCCCATAGCCCCCACCACAGATACGCAGTATTTT.

This chain connects TRBV7-9 to TRBJ1-6, with D possibly matching TRBD1 (5 bases). V was clipped by 3 bases and J by 9 bases, with 15 bases between them. Germline CDR1 SEHNR, CDR2 FQNEAQ (reference sequence). This CDR3 is built from 15 residues. The CDR3 loop reads CASSLVSGAGSPLHF. The DNA of the CDR3 is TGTGCCAGCAGCTTGGTGTCTGGGGCCGGTTCACCCCTCCACTTT.

This clonotype was recorded at least ten times. J is TRBJ1-1 and V is TRBV11-2, with D unclear. Germline lookup yields CDR1 SGHAT and CDR2 FQNNGV. Deletions cut 0 bases from V and 2 bases from J, with 1 base between. The CDR3 runs to 12 residues. In DNA, the CDR3 is TGTGCCAGCAGCTTAGAAAACACTGAAGCTTTCTTT. Encoded protein: CASSLENTEAFF. Looking up the rest from reference TRBV11-2 and TRBJ1-1 gives the full variable domain: EAGVAQSPRYKIIEKRQSVAFWCNPISGHATLYWYQQILGQGPKLLIQFQNNGVVDDSQLPKDRFSAERLKGVDSTLKIQPAKLEDSAVYLCASSLENTEAFFGQGTRLTVV.

J is TRBJ1-2 and V is TRBV5-1; possible D gene TRBD1, 5 bases. The CDR3 totals 16 residues. Per germline, CDR1 SGHRS and CDR2 YFSETQ. V lost 4 bases and J 4 bases, leaving 20 bases between the germline ends. CDR3 sequence: CASSLMNFDSFYGYTF. CDR3 nucleotide sequence: TGCGCCAGCAGCCTGATGAATTTCGACAGTTTCTATGGCTACACCTTC.

The chain is built from TRBV19 and TRBJ1-5; TRBD1 aligns across 9 bases. Germline V gene data show CDR1 as LNHDA and CDR2 as SQIVND (reference sequence). CDR3 length: 14 amino acids. Unmatched junction bases numbered 9, after V lost 6 bases and J lost 9 bases. CDR3 DNA: TGTGCCAGTAGGCCCGGACAGGGGATTGGGCCCCAGCATTTT. It yields the protein CASRPGQGIGPQHF.

This clonotype occurred a few times. The chain recombines TRBV2 with TRBJ2-7, with 9 bases fitting TRBD2. The CDR3 totals 15 residues. J was trimmed by 11 bases and V by 4 bases; bases with no gene match: 15. Germline V lookup: CDR1 SNHLY, CDR2 FYNNEI. The CDR3 loop is CASSAGGAGGLLEYF. The CDR3 bases are TGTGCCAGCAGTGCCGGGGGAGCGGGAGGTTTGTTGGAGTACTTC.

This clonotype was seen a handful of times. The chain combines TRBV29-1 with TRBJ2-3, with D uncertain. Germline lookup yields CDR1 SQVTM and CDR2 ANQGSEA. The germline V and J ends were trimmed by 3 bases and 6 bases, with 10 bases remaining between them. This CDR3 is built from 12 residues. The DNA for the CDR3 is TGCAGCGTTGAGGATATAAAGGATACGCAGTATTTT. Amino acid sequence: CSVEDIKDTQYF.

V and J are TRBV2 and TRBJ2-3; tentatively, D is TRBD2 (5 bases). Germline V gene data show CDR1 as SNHLY and CDR2 as FYNNEI. The ends were cut back, 9 bases at V and 6 bases at J, with 19 bases in the middle. This CDR3 comprises 14 residues. CDR3 residues: CASRRDLNADTQYF. CDR3 nucleotide sequence: TGTGCCAGTCGCCGGGATCTAAATGCGGATACGCAGTATTTT. Full variable domain (remainder filled in from reference TRBV2 and TRBJ2-3): EPEVTQTPSHQVTQMGQEVILRCVPISNHLYFYWYRQILGQKVEFLVSFYNNEISEKSEIFDDQFSVERPDGSNFTLKIRSTKLEDSAMYFCASRRDLNADTQYFGPGTRLTVL.

This clonotype was counted only a few times. The rearrangement joins TRBV5-1 to TRBJ2-2; D not resolved. Germline lookup yields CDR1 SGHRS and CDR2 YFSETQ. V was clipped by 0 bases and J by 4 bases, with 10 bases between them. This CDR3 spans 15 amino acids. The CDR3 sequence is CASSLAAQRTGELFF. CDR3 bases: TGCGCCAGCAGCTTGGCAGCACAGCGCACCGGGGAGCTGTTTTTT.

The rearrangement joins TRBV29-1 to TRBJ1-2; D is possibly TRBD1 (5 bases). Trimming cost V 3 bases and J 5 bases, with 10 bases left between them. The germline CDR1 and CDR2 sequences are SQVTM and ANQGSEA. CDR3 length: 12 residues. The CDR3 loop reads CSVDRGRYGYTF. The DNA of the CDR3 is TGCAGCGTTGACCGGGGGAGGTATGGCTACACCTTC.